This T cell receptor beta chain was retrieved from a study of shared clonotypes between healthy human individuals. Study as a whole: Donors had three CD4 naive, three CD4 memory, two CD8 naive and one CD8 memory plate apiece. Study conclusions and caveats: Though the depth was large, rarefaction showed that sorted-subset sequencing was incomplete. Generally, naive subsets came out with larger estimated richness than memory subsets.

The V end was cut by 6 bases, the J end by 5 bases, with 20 bases between. The germline V gene encodes CDR1 LNHDA and CDR2 SQIVND (reference sequence). The CDR3 runs 16 residues. For every subset, genomic DNA was evenly distributed across several immunoSEQ plates. The data were produced by immunoSEQ multiplex PCR, yet TCRdb's version contains in-frame clones alone and is incomplete. The sample consists of over 1.4 million clones, around 97% of them appearing once. Worth noting for this clone: Its target is unknown.

Sequenced: naive CD4+ T cells sorted from blood. The subset denotes: CD45RA+ positively selected. The TCR comes from a man aged 30 to 45 in good health. The chain couples TRBV19 to TRBJ2-1; possible D gene TRBD2, 7 bases. The CDR3 reads CASSTWGGQGDNEQFF. CDR3 sequence (DNA): TGTGCCAGTAGCACCTGGGGGGGACAAGGGGACAATGAGCAGTTCTTC.